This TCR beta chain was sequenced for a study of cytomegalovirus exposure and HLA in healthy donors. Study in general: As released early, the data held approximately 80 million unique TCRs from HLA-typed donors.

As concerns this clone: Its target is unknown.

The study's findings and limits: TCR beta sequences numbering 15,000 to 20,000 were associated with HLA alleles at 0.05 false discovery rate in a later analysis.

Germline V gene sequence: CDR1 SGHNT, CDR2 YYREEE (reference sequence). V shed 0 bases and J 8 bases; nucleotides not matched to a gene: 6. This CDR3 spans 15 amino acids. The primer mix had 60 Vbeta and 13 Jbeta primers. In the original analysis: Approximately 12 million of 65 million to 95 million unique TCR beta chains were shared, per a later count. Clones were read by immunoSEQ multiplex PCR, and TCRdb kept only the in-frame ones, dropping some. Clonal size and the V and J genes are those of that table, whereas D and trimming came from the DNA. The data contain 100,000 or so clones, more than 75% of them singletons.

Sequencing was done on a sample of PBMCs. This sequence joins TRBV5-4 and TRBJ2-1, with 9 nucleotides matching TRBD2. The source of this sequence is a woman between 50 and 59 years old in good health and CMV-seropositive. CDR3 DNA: TGTGCCAGCAGCTTGGATATAGCGGGAGTCTATGAGCAGTTCTTC. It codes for CASSLDIAGVYEQFF.